This TCR beta chain was recorded in a study of T cells in Graves' hyperthyroidism and ophthalmopathy. Germline loops: CDR1 KGHDR, CDR2 SFDVKD. The CDR3 is 14 amino acids. V shed 7 bases, J shed 8 bases, and the junction held 6 bases outside the gene matches. Using RNA transcripts as the source, TCR beta CDR3 regions were amplified. The HTBI set primed first-round TCR CDR3 RT-PCR. TCRdb re-called the multiplex PCR reads with MiXCR, one entry per CDR3 protein. The table lists approximately 600,000 distinct CDR3 sequences, 13% to 15% of them singletons. This clonotype was seen a handful of times. The source material was blood. The rearrangement uses TRBV24-1 and TRBJ1-4; 10 nucleotides match TRBD1. This sequence was found in a woman aged 18 to 35 with Graves' ophthalmopathy. The CDR3 nucleotides read TGTGCCACCAGGGAGACAGGGGGCGTAGAAAAACTGTTTTTT. This codes for CATRETGGVEKLFF.